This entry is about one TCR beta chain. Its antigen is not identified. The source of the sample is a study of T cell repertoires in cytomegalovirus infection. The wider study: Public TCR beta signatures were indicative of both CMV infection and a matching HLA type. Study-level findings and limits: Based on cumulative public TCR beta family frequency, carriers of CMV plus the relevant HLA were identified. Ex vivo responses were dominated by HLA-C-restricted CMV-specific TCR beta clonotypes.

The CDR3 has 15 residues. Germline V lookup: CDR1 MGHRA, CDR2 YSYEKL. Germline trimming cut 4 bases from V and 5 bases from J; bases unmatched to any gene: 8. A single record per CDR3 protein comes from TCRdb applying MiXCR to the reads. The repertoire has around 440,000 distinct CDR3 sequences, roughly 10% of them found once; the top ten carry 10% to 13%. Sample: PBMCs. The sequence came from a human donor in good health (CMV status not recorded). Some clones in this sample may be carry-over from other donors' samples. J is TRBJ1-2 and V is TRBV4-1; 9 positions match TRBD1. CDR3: CASSRGVGQGYGYTF. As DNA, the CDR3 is TGCGCCAGCAGCCGAGGCGTTGGACAGGGGTATGGCTACACCTTC.